This T cell receptor (beta chain) stems from a study of cytomegalovirus exposure and HLA in healthy donors. For this clone: The antigen is unknown.

In germline, CDR1 is SGHRS, CDR2 YFSETQ. Losses at the gene ends were 4 bases for V and 4 bases for J; bases not matched to a gene: 7. This CDR3 contains 15 residues. Nominally healthy donors provided the samples, though records likely missed some immune exposures. Study-wide results and limits: Among TCR beta chains, those listed as cytomegalovirus-associated numbered about 150. In an earlier analysis, productive rearrangement rates for most beta V segments clustered near 87% or 30%. For most subjects, TCR beta sequences were reported to predict HLA-A and HLA-B alleles with accuracy.

PCR was performed using 60 Vbeta and 13 Jbeta primers. Clones were sequenced by immunoSEQ multiplex PCR, and TCRdb holds only the in-frame ones, with some missing. The table records some 160,000 clones, around four fifths of them present only once. Sequencing input: PBMCs. This clonotype was sampled from a woman aged 25 to 39 in good health and CMV-seronegative. The J gene is TRBJ2-2, the V gene TRBV5-1; 7 bases agree with TRBD1. This CDR3 reads CASSARTGLTGELFF. The CDR3 DNA reads as TGCGCCAGCAGCGCCCGGACAGGCCTCACCGGGGAGCTGTTTTTT.